Following are 25 T cell receptor beta chains from one sample sequenced in a study of sequential checkpoint blockade in melanoma. Treatment noted: randomized to nivolumab then ipilimumab (arm A) or the reverse (arm B). Here immunoSEQ multiplex PCR was the method, and the copy in TCRdb shows in-frame clones only, minus some. This table has roughly 8,800 clones, just under 60% appearing once. Sequences were derived from CD8+ T cells sorted from blood (inferred from file names), sampled from a patient given nivolumab and ipilimumab in sequence. Receptors originate from a human donor with melanoma.

The V call is TRBV7-9, the J call TRBJ1-1; TRBD1 matches 10 bases. The CDR3 is 15 residues long. CDR1 is SEHNR and CDR2 is FQNEAQ in the germline V gene (reference sequence). The V gene end was trimmed by 5 bases and the J gene end by 4 bases; junction bases not matched to a gene: 7. The CDR3 DNA sequence: TGTGCCAGCAGCCCCCCGGACAGGGGGGTCACTGAAGCTTTCTTT. This sequence encodes CASSPPDRGVTEAFF.

The chain links TRBV9 to TRBJ1-1; D is uncertain. Looked up from germline, CDR1 is SGDLS and CDR2 is YYNGEE. The CDR3 has 13 residues. Trimming pared 4 bases from V and 6 bases from J, leaving 13 bases between. The CDR3 loop is CASSTEERAEAFF. Here the CDR3 DNA reads TGTGCCAGCAGCACAGAGGAGAGGGCTGAAGCTTTCTTT.

There are a few counts of this clone. This chain uses TRBV4-1 with TRBJ2-7; 7 bases map to TRBD1. V dropped 4 bases and J dropped 7; count of bases not matched to a gene: 13. CDR3 length: 15 amino acids. Germline CDR1 reads MGHRA; CDR2 reads YSYEKL. The CDR3 DNA follows: TGCGCCAGCAGCCTCTCCGGGACAGTCCTAGGGGAGCAGTACTTC. This encodes CASSLSGTVLGEQYF.

The rearrangement joins TRBV25-1 to TRBJ1-1, with D maybe TRBD1 (5 bases). Germline V gene lookup returns CDR1 MGHDK and CDR2 SYGVNS. V was clipped by 1 base and J by 4 bases, with 10 bases between them. The length of the CDR3 is 14 residues. CDR3 coding DNA: TGTGCCAGCAGTGAATTCGGCAGGGCCACTGAAGCTTTCTTT. Translation gives CASSEFGRATEAFF.

V usage is TRBV4-3 and J usage is TRBJ1-2; D is possibly TRBD1 (5 bases). V was pared by 1 base and J by 2 bases, with 11 bases between. Germline CDR1 LGHNA, CDR2 YSLEER. This CDR3 contains 15 residues. The CDR3 region is CASSQVMAGNYGYTF. The CDR3 DNA reads TGCGCCAGCAGCCAAGTTATGGCAGGGAACTATGGCTACACCTTC.

V gene TRBV6-5 combines with J gene TRBJ2-5; D gene ambiguous. The CDR3 consists of 14 residues. V lost 5 bases to trimming and J lost 7 bases, with 17 bases between them. Germline values: CDR1 MNHEY, CDR2 SVGAGI. CDR3 sequence (DNA): TGTGCCAGCAGTCTAAGCCGGGTCACCGGGACCCAGTACTTC. Protein: CASSLSRVTGTQYF.

The gene calls are TRBV4-3 and TRBJ2-1; possibly TRBD2 for D (6 bases). CDR1 and CDR2 (germline): LGHNA, YSLEER. V was cut by 1 base and J by 10 bases, with 8 bases left in between. CDR3 size: 12 residues. CDR3 DNA: TGCGCCAGCAGCCAAGGGGGGAGGGAGCAGTTCTTC. Translated: CASSQGGREQFF.

The CDR3 is CASSSPLRGPGELFF. DNA for the CDR3: TGTGCCAGCAGCTCCCCGCTTAGGGGCCCCGGGGAGCTGTTTTTT. The chain is built from TRBV7-9 and TRBJ2-2; TRBD1 is a possible D gene (5 bases). The CDR3 is 15 amino acids. Trimming pared 4 bases from V and 6 bases from J, leaving 15 bases between. Germline V CDR1 and CDR2: SEHNR, FQNEAQ (reference sequence). Based on the CDR3 plus reference TRBV7-9 and TRBJ2-2, the full variable domain is DTGVSQNPRHKITKRGQNVTFRCDPISEHNRLYWYRQTLGQGPEFLTYFQNEAQLEKSRLLSDRFSAERPKGSFSTLEIQRTEQGDSAMYLCASSSPLRGPGELFFGEGSRLTVL.

The rearrangement uses TRBV7-8 and TRBJ2-3; perhaps TRBD2 as D (6 bases). V dropped 0 bases and J dropped 1 base, with 11 bases sitting between them. The CDR3 has 16 amino acids. Germline V gives CDR1 SGHVS, CDR2 FQNEAQ. The CDR3 sequence: CASSLAGGSGTDTQYF. The CDR3 nucleotides read TGTGCCAGCAGCTTAGCGGGGGGTTCAGGCACAGATACGCAGTATTTT.

CDR3 amino acids: CASSSGGAFYEQYF. The CDR3 region has the DNA TGTGCCAGCAGTTCCGGGGGGGCCTTCTACGAGCAGTACTTC. The chain couples TRBV2 to TRBJ2-7; TRBD2 aligns across 8 bases. Trimming removed 5 bases from V and 3 bases from J; junction bases left unmatched: 6. Germline V gives CDR1 SNHLY, CDR2 FYNNEI. The CDR3 sequence is 14 residues long. The whole variable domain, remainder taken from reference TRBV2 and TRBJ2-7, is EPEVTQTPSHQVTQMGQEVILRCVPISNHLYFYWYRQILGQKVEFLVSFYNNEISEKSEIFDDQFSVERPDGSNFTLKIRSTKLEDSAMYFCASSSGGAFYEQYFGPGTRLTVT.

The chain has TRBV5-4 and TRBJ2-7; a weak D match, TRBD2 (5 bases). CDR1 and CDR2 from the germline V gene are SGHNT and YYREEE (reference sequence). This CDR3 is 14 amino acids long. With 1 base removed from V and 3 bases from J, the gap between germline ends came to 11 bases. In nucleotides, the CDR3 is TGTGCCAGCAGCTTGTCCGGGGTGGGCTACGAGCAGTACTTC. Translating gives CASSLSGVGYEQYF.

This rearrangement joins TRBV2 to TRBJ1-1; 9 nucleotides line up with TRBD1. The CDR3 loop spans 13 amino acids. Per germline, CDR1 SNHLY and CDR2 FYNNEI. With 8 bases clipped from V and 4 bases from J, the junction kept 5 bases outside the gene matches. CDR3 nucleotides: TGTGCCAGCGGGGACAGGGAGGGCACTGAAGCTTTCTTT. It yields the protein CASGDREGTEAFF. The full variable domain, rest sourced from reference TRBV2 and TRBJ1-1, is EPEVTQTPSHQVTQMGQEVILRCVPISNHLYFYWYRQILGQKVEFLVSFYNNEISEKSEIFDDQFSVERPDGSNFTLKIRSTKLEDSAMYFCASGDREGTEAFFGQGTRLTVV.

The chain carries TRBV4-1 and TRBJ2-7; TRBD1 matches 7 bases. Trimming took 0 bases from V and 2 from J; bases not matched to a gene: 1. The V gene's germline CDR1 is MGHRA and CDR2 YSYEKL. CDR3 size: 14 residues. The CDR3 sequence: CASSQETGTYEQYF. CDR3 coding DNA: TGCGCCAGCAGCCAAGAGACAGGGACCTACGAGCAGTACTTC.

This chain joins TRBV6-5 and TRBJ2-5; no clear D gene. Looked up from germline, CDR1 is MNHEY and CDR2 is SVGAGI. CDR3 length: 12 amino acids. Trimming stripped 2 bases from V and 7 bases from J, with 8 bases between. CDR3 DNA: TGTGCCAGCAGTTACAATGCAGGGACCCAGTACTTC. Amino acids: CASSYNAGTQYF.

This rearrangement joins TRBV6-5 to TRBJ1-4; D remains unclear. The CDR3 is made up of 14 amino acids. From germline, CDR1 is MNHEY and CDR2 SVGAGI. Trimming removed 0 bases from V and 2 bases from J, with 4 bases in between. The DNA for the CDR3 is TGTGCCAGCAGTTACTCCGGGACTAATGAAAAACTGTTTTTT. Protein: CASSYSGTNEKLFF.

This clone was picked up a small number of times. This chain connects TRBV6-5 to TRBJ1-2; maybe TRBD1 (5 bases). Germline lookup yields CDR1 MNHEY and CDR2 SVGAGI. V gave up 5 bases and J gave up 4 bases, with 14 bases separating them. This CDR3 comprises 14 residues. CDR3 region: CASSKGEEGYGYTF. CDR3 sequence (DNA): TGTGCCAGCAGTAAAGGGGAAGAAGGCTATGGCTACACCTTC.

This sequence joins TRBV30 and TRBJ2-7; TRBD1 is a possible D gene (6 bases). This CDR3 spans 14 amino acids. V was pared by 1 base and J by 0 bases, with 10 bases between. Germline V CDR1 and CDR2: GTSNPN, SVGIG (reference sequence). DNA of the CDR3: TGTGCCTGGAGTGAAGGGGGTGTCTCCTACGAGCAGTACTTC. This encodes CAWSEGGVSYEQYF.

The genes are TRBV5-6 and TRBJ2-2; TRBD1 agrees at 7 bases. The CDR3 extends over 16 amino acids. Germline V CDR1 and CDR2: SGHDT, YYEEEE. The V segment lost 2 bases and the J segment 2 bases; nucleotides outside the gene matches: 6. In DNA form, the CDR3 reads TGTGCCAGCAGCTTCGGGACAGAAATCAACACCGGGGAGCTGTTTTTT. Its protein is CASSFGTEINTGELFF.

This clone turned up a few times. The rearrangement uses TRBV6-1 and TRBJ2-7; D gene ambiguous. V was pared by 6 bases and J by 0 bases, with 9 bases between. Germline V lookup: CDR1 MNHNS, CDR2 SASEGT. The CDR3 is made up of 13 amino acids. CDR3 region: CASSPTPSYEQYF. The CDR3 coding sequence is TGTGCCAGCAGCCCGACACCCTCCTACGAGCAGTACTTC.

The chain is built from TRBV10-3 and TRBJ2-5, with D unclear. This CDR3 is 14 amino acids long. CDR1 is ENHRY and CDR2 is SYGVKD in the germline V gene. V shed 4 bases and J shed 0 bases, with 9 bases lying between them. CDR3 amino acids: CAISGSGNQETQYF. DNA for the CDR3: TGTGCCATCAGTGGCTCAGGCAACCAAGAGACCCAGTACTTC.

The V gene is TRBV7-9, the J gene TRBJ1-1; 7 bases are a match to TRBD1. The CDR3 spans 14 residues. Per germline, CDR1 SEHNR and CDR2 FQNEAQ (reference sequence). V shed 6 bases, J shed 1 base, and the junction held 5 bases outside the gene matches. The CDR3 region is CASRMAGGNTEAFF. Here the CDR3 DNA reads TGTGCCAGCAGGATGGCAGGGGGGAACACTGAAGCTTTCTTT.

This chain joins TRBV6-1 and TRBJ1-2; the D gene is possibly TRBD1 (6 bases). This CDR3 is built from 12 residues. The V and J ends lost 9 bases and 3 bases respectively, with 11 bases between them. Germline CDR1 and CDR2: MNHNS and SASEGT. As DNA, the CDR3 is TGTGCCAGTACAGGGCGAGACTATGGCTACACCTTC. Its translation: CASTGRDYGYTF.

The chain uses TRBV29-1 and TRBJ2-1; 7 bases agree with TRBD2. The trim removed 3 bases at V and 4 bases at J, leaving 12 bases unmatched. Germline assignment: CDR1 SQVTM and CDR2 ANQGSEA. The CDR3 covers 16 residues. The CDR3 spells CSVEAAPAGPYNEQFF. The CDR3 region has the DNA TGCAGCGTTGAGGCCGCCCCAGCGGGACCTTACAATGAGCAGTTCTTC.

This chain uses TRBV4-1 with TRBJ1-2; a possible D gene is TRBD1 (5 bases). V was trimmed by 0 bases and J by 7 bases, leaving 15 bases between them. The CDR3 spans 15 residues. Germline V CDR1 and CDR2: MGHRA, YSYEKL. The CDR3 DNA sequence: TGCGCCAGCAGCCAAGATCTACCGGCCGGGGGTGGCTACACCTTC. It is translated as CASSQDLPAGGGYTF.

This clone has more than one count but fewer than ten. The V call is TRBV9, the J call TRBJ2-4, with 7 bases matching TRBD1. The CDR3 contains 14 residues. The junction had 3 bases not matched to a gene; V was cut back by 0 bases and J by 6 bases. Germline-derived CDR1 and CDR2 are SGDLS and YYNGEE. The CDR3 DNA is TGTGCCAGCAGCGTAGGAGGGGGCAGAAACATTCAGTACTTC. Translated: CASSVGGGRNIQYF.